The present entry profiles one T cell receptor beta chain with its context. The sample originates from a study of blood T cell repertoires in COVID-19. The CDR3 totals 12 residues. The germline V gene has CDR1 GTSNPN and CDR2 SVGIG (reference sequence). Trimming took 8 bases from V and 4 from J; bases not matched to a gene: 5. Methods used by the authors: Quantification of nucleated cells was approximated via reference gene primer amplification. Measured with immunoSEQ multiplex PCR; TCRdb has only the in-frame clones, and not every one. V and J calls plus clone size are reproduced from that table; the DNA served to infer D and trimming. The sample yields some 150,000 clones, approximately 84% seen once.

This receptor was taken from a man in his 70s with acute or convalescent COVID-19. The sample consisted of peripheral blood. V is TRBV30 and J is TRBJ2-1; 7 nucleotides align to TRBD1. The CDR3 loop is CALFRGYNEQFF. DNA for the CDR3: TGTGCCCTGTTCAGGGGGTACAATGAGCAGTTCTTC. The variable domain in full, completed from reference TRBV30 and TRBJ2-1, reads SQTIHQWPATLVQPVGSPLSLECTVEGTSNPNLYWYRQAAGRGLQLLFYSVGIGQISSEVPQNLSASRPQDRQFILSSKKLLLSDSGFYLCALFRGYNEQFFGPGTRLTVL.